A selection of T cell receptor beta chains follows, all from one sample in a study of human T cells and chemical hapten exposure. One entry per CDR3 protein, called by TCRdb with MiXCR from the RACE reads. The profile covers 95,000 to 130,000 distinct CDR3 sequences, with about 12% appearing a single time and 1.4% taken by the ten largest. Sequencing was performed on whole blood, taken in connection with sensitization to the hapten diphenylcyclopropenone (DPC). The receptors originated from a woman aged 45 to 65 with alopecia areata. Some clones in this sample may be carry-over from other donors' samples. The CDR3 runs from the conserved cysteine through the conserved F or W. The order of the fields is D gene, clone size, V gene, J gene, CDR3 DNA, CDR3 protein. A D gene is named only where the DNA matches it firmly. Only some rows state a clone size, as once, few, many or a class for expanded clones.

D gene: TRBD2
clone size: many
V gene: TRBV7-2
J gene: TRBJ2-2
CDR3 DNA: TGTGCCAGCAGCTTAATGGGACTAGCCGCGTCCACCGGGGAGCTGTTTTTT
CDR3 protein: CASSLMGLAASTGELFF

D gene: NA
clone size: NA
V gene: TRBV7-9
J gene: TRBJ1-1
CDR3 DNA: TGTGCCAGCTCGGGCAGCTTGAACACTGAAGCTTTCTTT
CDR3 protein: CASSGSLNTEAFF

D gene: NA
clone size: NA
V gene: TRBV20-1
J gene: TRBJ2-7
CDR3 DNA: TGCAGTGCTAGAGATCCGACAGACACCTACGAGCAGTACTTC
CDR3 protein: CSARDPTDTYEQYF

D gene: TRBD2
clone size: many
V gene: TRBV7-6
J gene: TRBJ2-1
CDR3 DNA: TGTGCCAGCAGCCCCGTGGGCGGGAGGGGGAACTCCTACAATGAGCAGTTCTTC
CDR3 protein: CASSPVGGRGNSYNEQFF

D gene: TRBD1
clone size: many
V gene: TRBV11-2
J gene: TRBJ2-3
CDR3 DNA: TGTGCCAGCGAAACAGGGGGCCGGACAGATACGCAGTATTTT
CDR3 protein: CASETGGRTDTQYF

D gene: NA
clone size: few
V gene: TRBV20-1
J gene: TRBJ2-1
CDR3 DNA: TGCAGTGCTAGAGGAGGGGCCTCCCTTCGGGGCAATGAGCAGTTCTTC
CDR3 protein: CSARGGASLRGNEQFF

D gene: NA
clone size: many
V gene: TRBV6-6
J gene: TRBJ2-3
CDR3 DNA: TGTGCCAGCAGCCCCCGGACGGACACAGATACGCAGTATTTT
CDR3 protein: CASSPRTDTDTQYF

D gene: NA
clone size: few
V gene: TRBV27
J gene: TRBJ2-7
CDR3 DNA: TGTGCCAGCAGTGATTTAGCGGCACGAGGGAAATACGAGCAGTACTTC
CDR3 protein: CASSDLAARGKYEQYF

D gene: NA
clone size: many
V gene: TRBV24-1
J gene: TRBJ2-7
CDR3 DNA: TGTGCCACCAGTGCCCGATCGGGCGGGGCCTACGAGCAGTACTTC
CDR3 protein: CATSARSGGAYEQYF

D gene: NA
clone size: NA
V gene: TRBV5-1
J gene: TRBJ2-3
CDR3 DNA: TGCGCCAGCAGCCAGACGACAGGCACAGATACGCAGTATTTT
CDR3 protein: CASSQTTGTDTQYF

D gene: NA
clone size: few
V gene: TRBV7-6
J gene: TRBJ1-1
CDR3 DNA: TGTGCCAGCAGCCCCGGAGGGGATACTGAAGCTTTCTTT
CDR3 protein: CASSPGGDTEAFF

D gene: TRBD1
clone size: few
V gene: TRBV24-1
J gene: TRBJ2-3
CDR3 DNA: TGTGCCACCAGCCCCGGGACAGGGCACACAGATACGCAGTATTTT
CDR3 protein: CATSPGTGHTDTQYF

D gene: NA
clone size: many
V gene: TRBV28
J gene: TRBJ1-6
CDR3 DNA: TGTGCCAGCAGTACTCGGGGTGGTGGTTCACCCCTCCACTTT
CDR3 protein: CASSTRGGGSPLHF

D gene: NA
clone size: NA
V gene: TRBV11-2
J gene: TRBJ2-1
CDR3 DNA: TGTGCCAGCAGTTTCACCAGGGTCTGGCAGTTCTTC
CDR3 protein: CASSFTRVWQFF

D gene: NA
clone size: few
V gene: TRBV3-1
J gene: TRBJ1-1
CDR3 DNA: TGTGCCAGCAGCCCCCTCGGGGTGAAAGCTTTCTTT
CDR3 protein: CASSPLGVKAFF

D gene: NA
clone size: NA
V gene: TRBV6-1
J gene: TRBJ1-1
CDR3 DNA: TGTGCCAGCTCCGGTGGACTCCCGAACACTGAAGCTTTCTTT
CDR3 protein: CASSGGLPNTEAFF

D gene: NA
clone size: NA
V gene: TRBV3-2
J gene: TRBJ2-3
CDR3 DNA: TGTGCCAGCAGCCAAGAAGTCCCCGGGACAGTCAGCACAGATACGCAGTATTTT
CDR3 protein: CASSQEVPGTVSTDTQYF

D gene: NA
clone size: NA
V gene: TRBV12-3/TRBV12-4
J gene: TRBJ1-2
CDR3 DNA: TGTGCCAGCGGAAGAGGATATGGCTACACCTTC
CDR3 protein: CASGRGYGYTF

D gene: TRBD1
clone size: NA
V gene: TRBV3-1
J gene: TRBJ2-1
CDR3 DNA: TGTGCCAGCAGCGCCTGGACAGGAGCCTACAATGAGCAGTTCTTC
CDR3 protein: CASSAWTGAYNEQFF

D gene: NA
clone size: many
V gene: TRBV21-1
J gene: TRBJ1-1
CDR3 DNA: TGTGCCAGCAGCCTCAGGGGGCGCCGGGTCACTGAAGCTTTCTTT
CDR3 protein: CASSLRGRRVTEAFF

D gene: TRBD2
clone size: many
V gene: TRBV10-1
J gene: TRBJ2-3
CDR3 DNA: TGCGCCAGCAGGGGAGGACTAGCGGGGACAGATACGCAGTATTTT
CDR3 protein: CASRGGLAGTDTQYF

D gene: NA
clone size: few
V gene: TRBV20-1
J gene: TRBJ2-7
CDR3 DNA: TGCAGTGCTACCTGGGGGTTCGAGCAGTACTTC
CDR3 protein: CSATWGFEQYF

D gene: NA
clone size: many
V gene: TRBV9
J gene: TRBJ1-4
CDR3 DNA: TGTGCCAGCAGCGTAGCGGGGGAAACTAATGAAAAACTGTTTTTT
CDR3 protein: CASSVAGETNEKLFF

D gene: NA
clone size: many
V gene: TRBV28
J gene: TRBJ1-5
CDR3 DNA: TGTGCCAGCAGTCTATGGGCCCGCAGAGGGGGAGAGCCCCAGCATTTT
CDR3 protein: CASSLWARRGGEPQHF

D gene: TRBD2
clone size: many
V gene: TRBV7-2
J gene: TRBJ2-1
CDR3 DNA: TGTGCCAGCAGCCCGATGGGCGGGAGGCATGGCACTGTCCGTGAGCAGTTCTTC
CDR3 protein: CASSPMGGRHGTVREQFF

D gene: NA
clone size: many
V gene: TRBV5-1
J gene: TRBJ1-2
CDR3 DNA: TGCGCCAGCAGCCAGACTCACCAAGCTAACTATGGCTACACCTTC
CDR3 protein: CASSQTHQANYGYTF

D gene: TRBD1
clone size: NA
V gene: TRBV7-9
J gene: TRBJ2-6
CDR3 DNA: TGTGCCAGCAGCCATAACAGGGGCTCTGGGGCCAACGTCCTGACTTTC
CDR3 protein: CASSHNRGSGANVLTF

D gene: TRBD1
clone size: few
V gene: TRBV29-1
J gene: TRBJ1-2
CDR3 DNA: TGCAGCGTTGAGACCTCCACGACAGGGGTCTATGGCTACACCTTC
CDR3 protein: CSVETSTTGVYGYTF

D gene: NA
clone size: many
V gene: TRBV20-1
J gene: TRBJ2-7
CDR3 DNA: TGCAGTGCTAGAGGGCCTAATTACGAGCAGTACTTC
CDR3 protein: CSARGPNYEQYF

D gene: TRBD2
clone size: NA
V gene: TRBV11-2
J gene: TRBJ2-1
CDR3 DNA: TGTGCCAGCAGCCCCTTAGCGGGGGTGAACAATGAGCAGTTCTTC
CDR3 protein: CASSPLAGVNNEQFF

D gene: NA
clone size: NA
V gene: TRBV7-6
J gene: TRBJ2-1
CDR3 DNA: TGTGCCAGCAGCTCCAGGGGCGATGAGCAGTTCTTC
CDR3 protein: CASSSRGDEQFF

D gene: TRBD2
clone size: NA
V gene: TRBV20-1
J gene: TRBJ2-1
CDR3 DNA: TGCAGTGCTTTAGAGCGGGAGGTCTCCTACAATGAGCAGTTCTTC
CDR3 protein: CSALEREVSYNEQFF

D gene: TRBD1
clone size: few
V gene: TRBV28
J gene: TRBJ1-1
CDR3 DNA: TGTGCCAGCAGTTCTCAACAGGGGGTCACTGAAGCTTTCTTT
CDR3 protein: CASSSQQGVTEAFF

D gene: NA
clone size: few
V gene: TRBV11-2
J gene: TRBJ1-6
CDR3 DNA: TGTGCCAGCAGCACACGGGGGATGTCGTCCTATAATTCACCCCTCCACTTT
CDR3 protein: CASSTRGMSSYNSPLHF

D gene: TRBD2
clone size: many
V gene: TRBV5-1
J gene: TRBJ2-5
CDR3 DNA: TGCGCCAGCAGCGAGTGGACTAGCGGGACTACAAAGACCCAGTACTTC
CDR3 protein: CASSEWTSGTTKTQYF

D gene: NA
clone size: few
V gene: TRBV28
J gene: TRBJ1-2
CDR3 DNA: TGTGCCAGCAGATTAACGGACGGATTCTATGGCTACACCTTC
CDR3 protein: CASRLTDGFYGYTF

D gene: TRBD2
clone size: few
V gene: TRBV7-2
J gene: TRBJ2-2
CDR3 DNA: TGTGCCAGCAGCCCAATTAATAGCGGGGCCAACACCGGGGAGCTGTTTTTT
CDR3 protein: CASSPINSGANTGELFF

D gene: NA
clone size: many
V gene: TRBV19
J gene: TRBJ1-2
CDR3 DNA: TGTGCCAGTAGTACCGGACTGACAGTGAACTATGGCTACACCTTC
CDR3 protein: CASSTGLTVNYGYTF

D gene: NA
clone size: few
V gene: TRBV11-2
J gene: TRBJ1-2
CDR3 DNA: TGTGCCAGCAGCTTACTGGGGATAGATGGCTACACCTTC
CDR3 protein: CASSLLGIDGYTF

D gene: TRBD2
clone size: NA
V gene: TRBV14
J gene: TRBJ2-5
CDR3 DNA: TGTGCCAGCAGCCAATTCGGGACTAGCGGGGGTACGCAGTACTTC
CDR3 protein: CASSQFGTSGGTQYF

D gene: NA
clone size: NA
V gene: TRBV4-3
J gene: TRBJ1-2
CDR3 DNA: TGCGCCAGCAGCCAAGAATCCCGTGGCCGGGGCTACACCTTC
CDR3 protein: CASSQESRGRGYTF

D gene: NA
clone size: many
V gene: TRBV5-4
J gene: TRBJ2-1
CDR3 DNA: TGTGCCAGCAGCCGGGACTCCCACTACAATGAGCAGTTCTTC
CDR3 protein: CASSRDSHYNEQFF

D gene: NA
clone size: few
V gene: TRBV20-1
J gene: TRBJ2-3
CDR3 DNA: TGCAGTTTCGTGCGGGCAGATACGCAGTATTTT
CDR3 protein: CSFVRADTQYF

D gene: NA
clone size: many
V gene: TRBV5-4
J gene: TRBJ2-7
CDR3 DNA: TGTGCCAGCAGCCTAAACAGGGTGGAGCAGTACTTC
CDR3 protein: CASSLNRVEQYF

D gene: NA
clone size: few
V gene: TRBV11-2
J gene: TRBJ2-2
CDR3 DNA: TGTGCCAGCAGCCCCCGAGGGGATTCAGTAAACACCGGGGAGCTGTTTTTT
CDR3 protein: CASSPRGDSVNTGELFF

D gene: NA
clone size: NA
V gene: TRBV29-1
J gene: TRBJ1-2
CDR3 DNA: TGCAGCGTTGAGGGGCAGGACTATGGCTACACCTTC
CDR3 protein: CSVEGQDYGYTF

D gene: NA
clone size: few
V gene: TRBV29-1
J gene: TRBJ2-4
CDR3 DNA: TGCAGCGTTGCAGGAGTTCTAGCCAAAAACATTCAGTACTTC
CDR3 protein: CSVAGVLAKNIQYF

D gene: NA
clone size: NA
V gene: TRBV4-3
J gene: TRBJ1-5
CDR3 DNA: TGCGCCAGCAGCCAAGAACGGGATCAGCCCCAGCATTTT
CDR3 protein: CASSQERDQPQHF

D gene: NA
clone size: many
V gene: TRBV5-5
J gene: TRBJ1-6
CDR3 DNA: TGTGCCAGCAGCTTGGGGCAGGGATTGTCACCCCTCCACTTT
CDR3 protein: CASSLGQGLSPLHF

D gene: NA
clone size: NA
V gene: TRBV24-1
J gene: TRBJ1-2
CDR3 DNA: TGTGCCACCAGTGAGGGGACAAACTTTTATGGCTACACCTTC
CDR3 protein: CATSEGTNFYGYTF

D gene: NA
clone size: many
V gene: TRBV12-3/TRBV12-4
J gene: TRBJ1-1
CDR3 DNA: TGTGCCAGCAGTTTAGGCAGCCACCTCTTTCCCCCCACTGAAGCTTTCTTT
CDR3 protein: CASSLGSHLFPPTEAFF

D gene: NA
clone size: many
V gene: TRBV7-6
J gene: TRBJ2-7
CDR3 DNA: TGTGCCAGCAGCTTAGTACCGTACGAGCAGTACTTC
CDR3 protein: CASSLVPYEQYF

D gene: NA
clone size: NA
V gene: TRBV7-9
J gene: TRBJ2-2
CDR3 DNA: TGTGCCAGCAGGACTACTACGGGACGGAACACGAACACCGGGGAGCTGTTTTTT
CDR3 protein: CASRTTTGRNTNTGELFF

D gene: TRBD1
clone size: few
V gene: TRBV12-3/TRBV12-4
J gene: TRBJ1-1
CDR3 DNA: TGTGCCAGCAGACAGGGGGTACTGAACACTGAAGCTTTCTTT
CDR3 protein: CASRQGVLNTEAFF

D gene: TRBD2
clone size: NA
V gene: TRBV7-2
J gene: TRBJ2-1
CDR3 DNA: TGTGCCAGCAGCTTAGCGTCACTAGCGGGCTCCTACAATGAGCAGTTCTTC
CDR3 protein: CASSLASLAGSYNEQFF

D gene: NA
clone size: NA
V gene: TRBV28
J gene: TRBJ2-7
CDR3 DNA: TGTGCCAGCAGTTCTCGACAGCCACCCTACGAGCAGTACTTC
CDR3 protein: CASSSRQPPYEQYF

D gene: TRBD1
clone size: many
V gene: TRBV19
J gene: TRBJ1-5
CDR3 DNA: TGTGCCAGTAGTATAGGGACAGGGGCCACGAATCAGCCCCAGCATTTT
CDR3 protein: CASSIGTGATNQPQHF

D gene: TRBD1
clone size: NA
V gene: TRBV7-9
J gene: TRBJ1-2
CDR3 DNA: TGTGCCAGCAGCAGACGGGACAGCTATGGCTACACCTTC
CDR3 protein: CASSRRDSYGYTF

D gene: TRBD1
clone size: many
V gene: TRBV12-3/TRBV12-4
J gene: TRBJ2-1
CDR3 DNA: TGTGCCAGCAGTCCCCAGGGACAGGGAAATGAGCAGTTCTTC
CDR3 protein: CASSPQGQGNEQFF

D gene: NA
clone size: many
V gene: TRBV18
J gene: TRBJ2-7
CDR3 DNA: TGTGCCAGCTCACCACCGGGGAGACAGGCCTCCGAGCAGTACTTC
CDR3 protein: CASSPPGRQASEQYF